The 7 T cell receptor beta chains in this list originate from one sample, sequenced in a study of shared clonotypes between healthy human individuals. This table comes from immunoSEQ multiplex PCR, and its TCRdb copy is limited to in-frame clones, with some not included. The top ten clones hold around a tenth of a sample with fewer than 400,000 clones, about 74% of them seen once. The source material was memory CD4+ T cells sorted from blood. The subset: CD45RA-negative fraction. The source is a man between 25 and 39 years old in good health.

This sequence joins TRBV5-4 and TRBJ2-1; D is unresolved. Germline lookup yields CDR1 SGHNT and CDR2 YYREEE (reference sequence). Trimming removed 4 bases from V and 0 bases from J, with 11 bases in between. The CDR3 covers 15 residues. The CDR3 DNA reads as TGTGCCAGCAGCCCGCGGAGTCCCTCCTACAATGAGCAGTTCTTC. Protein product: CASSPRSPSYNEQFF.

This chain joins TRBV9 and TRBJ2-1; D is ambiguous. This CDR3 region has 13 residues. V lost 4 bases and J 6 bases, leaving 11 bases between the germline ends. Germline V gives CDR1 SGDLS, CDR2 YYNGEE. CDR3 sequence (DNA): TGTGCCAGCAGCTTTCGGCTGGTCAATGAGCAGTTCTTC. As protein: CASSFRLVNEQFF.

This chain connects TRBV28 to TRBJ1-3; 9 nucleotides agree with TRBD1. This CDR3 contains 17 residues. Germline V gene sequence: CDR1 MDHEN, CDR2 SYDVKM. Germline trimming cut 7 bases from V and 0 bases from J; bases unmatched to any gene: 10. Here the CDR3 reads CASTRDRVPHSGNTIYF. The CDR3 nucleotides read TGTGCCAGCACCCGGGACAGGGTTCCGCACTCTGGAAACACCATATATTTT.

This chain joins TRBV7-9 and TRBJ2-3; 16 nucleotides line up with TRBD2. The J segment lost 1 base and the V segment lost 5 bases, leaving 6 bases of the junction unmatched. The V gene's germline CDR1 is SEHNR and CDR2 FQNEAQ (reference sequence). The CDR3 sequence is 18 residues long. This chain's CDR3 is CASSPPGLAGGRTDTQYF. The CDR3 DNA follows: TGTGCCAGCAGCCCCCCGGGACTAGCGGGAGGGCGCACAGATACGCAGTATTTT.

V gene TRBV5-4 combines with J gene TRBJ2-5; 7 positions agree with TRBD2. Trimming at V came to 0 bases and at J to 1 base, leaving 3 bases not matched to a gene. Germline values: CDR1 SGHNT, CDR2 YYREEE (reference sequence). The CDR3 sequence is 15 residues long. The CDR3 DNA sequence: TGTGCCAGCAGCTTGGACCCTAGCGGCCAAGAGACCCAGTACTTC. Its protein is CASSLDPSGQETQYF.

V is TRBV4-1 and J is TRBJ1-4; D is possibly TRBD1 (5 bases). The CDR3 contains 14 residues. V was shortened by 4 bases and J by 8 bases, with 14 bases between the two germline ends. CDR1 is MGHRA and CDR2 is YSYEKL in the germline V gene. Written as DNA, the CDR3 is TGCGCCAGCAGCCTGGGAGGGGTGCGGGAAAAACTGTTTTTT. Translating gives CASSLGGVREKLFF.

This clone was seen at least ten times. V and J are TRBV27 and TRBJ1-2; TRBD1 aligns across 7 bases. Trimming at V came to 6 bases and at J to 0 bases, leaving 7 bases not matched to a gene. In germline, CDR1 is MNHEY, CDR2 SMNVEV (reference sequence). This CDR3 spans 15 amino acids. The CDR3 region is CASRGDSQANYGYTF. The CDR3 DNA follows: TGTGCCAGCAGGGGGGACAGCCAAGCTAACTATGGCTACACCTTC.